These T cell receptor beta chains were read from a single sample in a study of blood T cells in healthy people across ages. Each CDR3 protein is one row after TCRdb ran MiXCR on the 5' RACE reads. This sample has about 1.6 million distinct CDR3 sequences, with roughly a third found just once. The material sequenced was blood. Receptor source: a woman in her 30s in good health. Each CDR3 is given with its conserved first and last residue. The D gene is left open where the match is weak. The size entry is marked missing in some rows and otherwise reads once, few, many or a size class.

d_gene: NA
v_gene: TRBV10-3
abundance: many
j_gene: TRBJ1-6
CDR3nt: TGTGCCATCAGTGAGTCGGGGCAGGGGAATTCACCCCTCCACTTT
CDR3aa: CAISESGQGNSPLHF

d_gene: NA
v_gene: TRBV2
abundance: once
j_gene: TRBJ2-2
CDR3nt: TGTGCCAGCAAGAAGATGTCCTCGGGAGTGGGGACCGGGGAGCTGTTTTTT
CDR3aa: CASKKMSSGVGTGELFF

d_gene: NA
v_gene: TRBV5-1
abundance: few
j_gene: TRBJ2-2
CDR3nt: TGCGCCAGCAGCTTGAAGGGAAGGGCCGGGGAGCTGTTTTTT
CDR3aa: CASSLKGRAGELFF

d_gene: NA
v_gene: TRBV28
abundance: few
j_gene: TRBJ2-7
CDR3nt: TGTGCCAGCAGTTCCTTGGGAAGGATCCCCTACGAGCAGTACTTC
CDR3aa: CASSSLGRIPYEQYF

d_gene: NA
v_gene: TRBV4-2
abundance: few
j_gene: TRBJ1-5
CDR3nt: TGTGCCAGCATGCAGGCGACGGGGAGCAATCAGCCCCAGCATTTT
CDR3aa: CASMQATGSNQPQHF

d_gene: TRBD1
v_gene: TRBV5-5
abundance: many
j_gene: TRBJ1-1
CDR3nt: TGTGCCAGCAGCCGCGGGACAGGGAACACTGAAGCTTTCTTT
CDR3aa: CASSRGTGNTEAFF

d_gene: NA
v_gene: TRBV3-1
abundance: NA
j_gene: TRBJ1-2
CDR3nt: TGTGCCAGCAGCCATAACAAGGCGACAGGTGATGGCTACACCTTC
CDR3aa: CASSHNKATGDGYTF

d_gene: NA
v_gene: TRBV7-2
abundance: few
j_gene: TRBJ2-5
CDR3nt: TGTGCCAGCAGCCTTTGGACTACAGAGACCCAGTACTTC
CDR3aa: CASSLWTTETQYF

d_gene: NA
v_gene: TRBV4-2
abundance: few
j_gene: TRBJ2-1
CDR3nt: TGTGCCAGCAGCCAACTAGCCTTGGGTGAGCAGTTCTTC
CDR3aa: CASSQLALGEQFF

d_gene: NA
v_gene: TRBV11-1
abundance: NA
j_gene: TRBJ2-7
CDR3nt: TGTGCCAGCAGCTTAGCAGCCCACAGGGCGTCCGAGCAGTACTTC
CDR3aa: CASSLAAHRASEQYF

d_gene: TRBD1
v_gene: TRBV5-5
abundance: few
j_gene: TRBJ2-7
CDR3nt: TGTGCCAGCAGTTTCCACTGGGACAGCTACTACGAGCAGTACTTC
CDR3aa: CASSFHWDSYYEQYF

d_gene: NA
v_gene: TRBV12-3/TRBV12-4
abundance: NA
j_gene: TRBJ1-2
CDR3nt: TGTGCCAGCAGTGGGAGAGACGGGCCTTATGGCTACACCTTC
CDR3aa: CASSGRDGPYGYTF

d_gene: NA
v_gene: TRBV10-2
abundance: NA
j_gene: TRBJ2-1
CDR3nt: TGCGCCAGCAGTGACCCTCAGGGGACCGATGAGCAGTTCTTC
CDR3aa: CASSDPQGTDEQFF

d_gene: NA
v_gene: TRBV28
abundance: many
j_gene: TRBJ2-7
CDR3nt: TGTGCCAGTAGGATGTCTGGAGGGGACTACGAGCAGTACTTC
CDR3aa: CASRMSGGDYEQYF

d_gene: NA
v_gene: TRBV4-1
abundance: NA
j_gene: TRBJ1-2
CDR3nt: TGCGCCAGCCGTTCGACGGGGTCCCCCTGGAGTGGCTACACCTTC
CDR3aa: CASRSTGSPWSGYTF

d_gene: TRBD1
v_gene: TRBV12-3/TRBV12-4
abundance: NA
j_gene: TRBJ1-2
CDR3nt: TGTGCCAGCAGCTCGGACAGGGGGGATGGCTACACCTTC
CDR3aa: CASSSDRGDGYTF

d_gene: NA
v_gene: TRBV12-3/TRBV12-4
abundance: NA
j_gene: TRBJ2-3
CDR3nt: TGTGCCAGCAGTTTAGTTATGGCGGCTTCGGATACGCAGTATTTT
CDR3aa: CASSLVMAASDTQYF

d_gene: NA
v_gene: TRBV20-1
abundance: many
j_gene: TRBJ2-7
CDR3nt: TGCAGTGCTAGAGACCCTGGACTTGCTACCTACGAGCAGTACTTC
CDR3aa: CSARDPGLATYEQYF

d_gene: NA
v_gene: TRBV18
abundance: NA
j_gene: TRBJ2-3
CDR3nt: TGTGCCAGCTCACCCCTGGACGACCCACTCAGGGATACGCAGTATTTT
CDR3aa: CASSPLDDPLRDTQYF

d_gene: NA
v_gene: TRBV13
abundance: NA
j_gene: TRBJ2-1
CDR3nt: TGTGCCAGCAGCTTAGTAAGTGGGAGGACCTACAATGAGCAGTTCTTC
CDR3aa: CASSLVSGRTYNEQFF

d_gene: NA
v_gene: TRBV28
abundance: few
j_gene: TRBJ2-3
CDR3nt: TGTGCCAGCACCTGGGGAACCGGTACGCAGTATTTT
CDR3aa: CASTWGTGTQYF

d_gene: TRBD1
v_gene: TRBV4-1
abundance: NA
j_gene: TRBJ1-1
CDR3nt: TGCGCCAGCAGCCAAGAAACAGGGGCGGTAAACACTGAAGCTTTCTTT
CDR3aa: CASSQETGAVNTEAFF

d_gene: TRBD1
v_gene: TRBV7-6
abundance: NA
j_gene: TRBJ1-2
CDR3nt: TGTGCCGGCAGCTCGGACAGGGCAAACTATGGCTACACCTTC
CDR3aa: CAGSSDRANYGYTF

d_gene: TRBD1
v_gene: TRBV20-1
abundance: NA
j_gene: TRBJ2-3
CDR3nt: TGCAGTGCTAGGATGACAGGGGCAAGAGTAGATACGCAGTATTTT
CDR3aa: CSARMTGARVDTQYF

d_gene: NA
v_gene: TRBV5-1
abundance: few
j_gene: TRBJ2-5
CDR3nt: TGCGCCAGCAGCTTAACAGGGTCGGTAATAGCAGAGACCCAGTACTTC
CDR3aa: CASSLTGSVIAETQYF

d_gene: NA
v_gene: TRBV20-1
abundance: few
j_gene: TRBJ1-5
CDR3nt: TGCAGTGCTAGAGATTCTCCGGGGCAGCCCCAGCATTTT
CDR3aa: CSARDSPGQPQHF

d_gene: NA
v_gene: TRBV2
abundance: few
j_gene: TRBJ2-3
CDR3nt: TGTGCCAGCAGGGGTTCCGGGGGTGGAATTAGCACAGATACGCAGTATTTT
CDR3aa: CASRGSGGGISTDTQYF

d_gene: NA
v_gene: TRBV4-2
abundance: once
j_gene: TRBJ2-5
CDR3nt: TGTGCCAGCAGCCCCCATACCCCAACAGGGATGCAAGAGACCCAGTACTTC
CDR3aa: CASSPHTPTGMQETQYF

d_gene: NA
v_gene: TRBV12-3/TRBV12-4
abundance: NA
j_gene: TRBJ1-2
CDR3nt: TGTGCCAGCAGTTTTGGACAGTATGGCTACACCTTC
CDR3aa: CASSFGQYGYTF

d_gene: TRBD1
v_gene: TRBV3-1
abundance: NA
j_gene: TRBJ1-2
CDR3nt: TGTGCCAGCAGCCCGTCCGGGACAGGGGCCTATGGCTACACCTTC
CDR3aa: CASSPSGTGAYGYTF

d_gene: NA
v_gene: TRBV7-3
abundance: NA
j_gene: TRBJ1-1
CDR3nt: TGTGCCAGCAGCTTAACTCGAAGGGGTAGAACTGAAGCTTTCTTT
CDR3aa: CASSLTRRGRTEAFF

d_gene: NA
v_gene: TRBV12-3/TRBV12-4
abundance: NA
j_gene: TRBJ2-5
CDR3nt: TGTGCCAGCAGTTTAGAGGAGGCCCAGTACTTC
CDR3aa: CASSLEEAQYF

d_gene: TRBD2
v_gene: TRBV20-1
abundance: NA
j_gene: TRBJ2-1
CDR3nt: TGCAGACCACTAGCGGGGGAAGATGAGCAGTTCTTC
CDR3aa: CRPLAGEDEQFF

d_gene: NA
v_gene: TRBV20-1
abundance: NA
j_gene: TRBJ1-1
CDR3nt: TGCAGTGCTAGAGGACACAGCTTACGGCTTAAAATGAACACTGAAGCTTTCTTT
CDR3aa: CSARGHSLRLKMNTEAFF

d_gene: NA
v_gene: TRBV27
abundance: NA
j_gene: TRBJ2-1
CDR3nt: TGTGCCAGCAGTTTATTCCCACCCGGGGGCTCCTACAATGAGCAGTTCTTC
CDR3aa: CASSLFPPGGSYNEQFF

d_gene: TRBD1
v_gene: TRBV2
abundance: NA
j_gene: TRBJ2-5
CDR3nt: TGTGCCAGCAGTGAAGTTGTGACAGGGTCAGAGACCCAGTACTTC
CDR3aa: CASSEVVTGSETQYF

d_gene: NA
v_gene: TRBV19
abundance: NA
j_gene: TRBJ2-6
CDR3nt: TGTGCCAGTAGCCGGACAATGTTCTCTGGGGCCAACGTCCTGACTTTC
CDR3aa: CASSRTMFSGANVLTF

d_gene: NA
v_gene: TRBV28
abundance: few
j_gene: TRBJ2-7
CDR3nt: TGTGCCAGCAGTTTGGGAAAAAGGGGCGACCCCTACGAGCAGTACTTC
CDR3aa: CASSLGKRGDPYEQYF

d_gene: NA
v_gene: TRBV2
abundance: NA
j_gene: TRBJ2-7
CDR3nt: TGTGCCAGTTTACGGAGCGGAACCTACGAGCAGTACTTC
CDR3aa: CASLRSGTYEQYF

d_gene: TRBD2
v_gene: TRBV30
abundance: NA
j_gene: TRBJ2-7
CDR3nt: TGTGCCTGGAGTGGCGGGCGGGGGACCTACGAGCAGTACTTC
CDR3aa: CAWSGGRGTYEQYF

d_gene: NA
v_gene: TRBV4-1
abundance: few
j_gene: TRBJ2-6
CDR3nt: TGCGCCAGCAGCCAAGGATCGGGGTCGGGGGCCAACGTCCTGACTTTC
CDR3aa: CASSQGSGSGANVLTF

d_gene: NA
v_gene: TRBV4-1
abundance: few
j_gene: TRBJ2-2
CDR3nt: TGCGCCAGCAGCCAGGCTTATGGCGGCCAGACCGGGGAGCTGTTTTTT
CDR3aa: CASSQAYGGQTGELFF

d_gene: NA
v_gene: TRBV3-1
abundance: NA
j_gene: TRBJ2-5
CDR3nt: TGTGCCAGCAGCCAAGATAAAGGACCCCTCGGGGCCCAGTACTTC
CDR3aa: CASSQDKGPLGAQYF

d_gene: TRBD1
v_gene: TRBV6-1
abundance: few
j_gene: TRBJ1-2
CDR3nt: TGTGCCAGCAGTGAAATTGGGACAGTGGATGGCTACACCTTC
CDR3aa: CASSEIGTVDGYTF

d_gene: TRBD2
v_gene: TRBV15
abundance: NA
j_gene: TRBJ2-1
CDR3nt: TGTGCCACCAGCCTCGGGACTAGCGGGAGCGGGGGGCAGTTCTTC
CDR3aa: CATSLGTSGSGGQFF

d_gene: NA
v_gene: TRBV6-5
abundance: few
j_gene: TRBJ1-1
CDR3nt: TGTGCCATCCAGGCTGAAGCTTTCTTT
CDR3aa: CAIQAEAFF

d_gene: TRBD1
v_gene: TRBV11-2
abundance: few
j_gene: TRBJ2-1
CDR3nt: TGTGCCAGCGGGAGGACAGGGGGGTACAATGAGCAGTTCTTC
CDR3aa: CASGRTGGYNEQFF

d_gene: TRBD2
v_gene: TRBV5-1
abundance: NA
j_gene: TRBJ2-1
CDR3nt: TGCGCCAGCAGCAAAGCCGGGACTAACGATGAGCAGTTCTTC
CDR3aa: CASSKAGTNDEQFF